This T cell receptor beta chain was retrieved from a study of shared clonotypes between healthy human individuals. The donors were all Caucasian adults (living in Nashville, Tennessee). Findings of the study overall: Across subsets, estimated richness was generally greater for naive than for memory populations. Generation probabilities of non-shared clonotypes were lower (relative to those shared by all four donors).

The CDR3 runs to 13 residues. Trimming pared 7 bases from V and 6 bases from J, leaving 15 bases between. Per the germline V gene, CDR1 is MDHEN and CDR2 is SYDVKM. The table came from immunoSEQ multiplex PCR; TCRdb's copy has only in-frame clones and leaves some out. This repertoire shows a few million clones, about 92% found once; its top ten account for approximately 0.4%. As concerns this clone: No antigen is known for it.

This TCR was sampled from a young man in good health. Some clones in this sample may be carry-over from other donors' samples. The V and J genes are TRBV28 and TRBJ1-2; D perhaps matches TRBD1 (6 bases). Sequenced input: naive CD4+ T cells from PBMCs. Subset of the sample: CD45RA+ positively selected. The DNA for the CDR3 is TGTGCCAGCACGAGGGACGCAGGGGATGGCTACACCTTC. Translating gives CASTRDAGDGYTF.